Listed below are T cell receptor beta chains from one sample, sequenced in a study of human thymus T cells. TCRdb's copy holds only in-frame clones and misses some; the assay was immunoSEQ multiplex PCR. This sample has tens of thousands of clones, with just under 95% found just once. Source material: blood. Every receptor here comes from a girl under three years old with a congenital heart defect but otherwise immunologically healthy. Both conserved end residues are part of each CDR3. D genes are given only for firm matches. The size of a clone is reported for some rows only, either as once, few or many, or as a class for expanded clones.

v_gene	d_gene	abundance	j_gene	CDR3nt	CDR3aa
TRBV4-1	NA	NA	TRBJ2-5	TGCGCCAGCAGCTGGGACTTAGGGTGGCAAGAGACCCAGTACTTC	CASSWDLGWQETQYF
TRBV7-2	NA	NA	TRBJ2-3	TGTGCCAGCAGCTTAAGCAAGACCACCACAAAGAAAACAGATACGCAGTATTTT	CASSLSKTTTKKTDTQYF
TRBV5-6	TRBD1	NA	TRBJ1-2	TGTGCCAGCAGCTTGTTACAGGGGTATGGCTACACCTTC	CASSLLQGYGYTF
TRBV28	NA	NA	TRBJ2-7	TGTGCCAGCAGTTCCCCTCGCGGGAAGGGCTCCTACGAGCAGTACTTC	CASSSPRGKGSYEQYF
TRBV2	NA	NA	TRBJ1-5	TGTGCCAGCAGTGAACGGGCAGGTAGGAGACATCAGCCCCAGCATTTT	CASSERAGRRHQPQHF
TRBV12-5	NA	once	TRBJ2-3	TGTGCTAGTGGAAAGGCAGATACGCAGTATTTT	CASGKADTQYF
TRBV27	NA	NA	TRBJ2-3	TGTGCCAGCAGCAGCACAGATACGCAGTATTTT	CASSSTDTQYF
TRBV28	NA	NA	TRBJ2-7	TGTGCCACCCCAGGGTCGGGCGAGCAGTACTTC	CATPGSGEQYF
TRBV10-3	NA	NA	TRBJ1-2	TGTGCCATCAGTGAGTCCCCGGACAAGGGCAGTGGCTACACCTTC	CAISESPDKGSGYTF
TRBV5-4	TRBD2	NA	TRBJ2-5	TGTGCCAGCAGCACTCCGGCTGGCGTCAGCGGGAGAGTCCAAGAGACCCAGTACTTC	CASSTPAGVSGRVQETQYF
TRBV2	NA	NA	TRBJ1-6	TGTGCCAGCAGTGTCTCTGGGGGCTCCTATAATTCACCCCTCCACTTT	CASSVSGGSYNSPLHF
TRBV13	TRBD2	NA	TRBJ2-1	TGTGCCAGCAGCTTACCGCGGGGGTCCTACAATGAGCAGTTCTTC	CASSLPRGSYNEQFF
TRBV19	TRBD2	NA	TRBJ2-7	TGTGCCAGTAGTATACTAGCGGGAGGCTCCTACGAGCAGTACTTC	CASSILAGGSYEQYF
TRBV28	TRBD1	NA	TRBJ1-5	TGTGCCAGCAGGCCCAGGGGGCAGCCCCAGCATTTT	CASRPRGQPQHF
TRBV5-1	NA	NA	TRBJ2-7	TGCGCCAGCAGCTTAGACTGGACCTACGAGCAGTACTTC	CASSLDWTYEQYF
TRBV19	NA	NA	TRBJ1-1	TGTGCCAGTAGTTTCGGGACTCAGAACACTGAAGCTTTCTTT	CASSFGTQNTEAFF
TRBV10-3	NA	NA	TRBJ1-5	TGTGCCATCAGACCCGGACAGTCGAATCAGCCCCAGCATTTT	CAIRPGQSNQPQHF
TRBV5-3	NA	NA	TRBJ2-7	TGTGCCAGAACCCCGGGTTTCTACGAGCAGTACTTC	CARTPGFYEQYF
TRBV7-2	NA	NA	TRBJ2-1	TGTGCCAGCAGCCGCTGGGGAAACCACAATGAGCAGTTCTTC	CASSRWGNHNEQFF
TRBV30	NA	NA	TRBJ2-7	TGTGCCTGGAGTGTAGAGGCCGAGCAGTACTTC	CAWSVEAEQYF
TRBV5-1	TRBD2	NA	TRBJ2-1	TGCGCCAGCAGCCCCGGGACTAGCGACTTCAATGAGCAGTTCTTC	CASSPGTSDFNEQFF
TRBV14	TRBD1	NA	TRBJ2-5	TGTGCCAGCAGCCGGGGACAGGGGGGTCGAGAGACCCAGTACTTC	CASSRGQGGRETQYF
TRBV6-4	NA	NA	TRBJ2-1	TGTGCCAGCAGCCCCCATAGCTCCTACAATGAGCAGTTCTTC	CASSPHSSYNEQFF
TRBV5-6	NA	NA	TRBJ1-5	TGTGCCAGCAGCTTGGGTGGGGTCGTACAGCCCCAGCATTTT	CASSLGGVVQPQHF
TRBV11-3	TRBD2	NA	TRBJ2-3	TGTGCCAGCAGCCGGCGGGAGGGCCAAGATACGCAGTATTTT	CASSRREGQDTQYF
TRBV6-1	NA	NA	TRBJ2-7	TGTGCCAGCGCCCCCGGACATTCCTACGAGCAGTACTTC	CASAPGHSYEQYF
TRBV21-1	NA	once	TRBJ2-1	TGTGCCAGCAGCAAAGCTCATGGGACTAGCGGGCTAGGGGCCTACAATGAGCAGTTCTTC	CASSKAHGTSGLGAYNEQFF
TRBV5-1	TRBD2	NA	TRBJ2-1	TGCGCCAGCAGCTCGACTAGCGGGAGCCATGAGCAGTTCTTC	CASSSTSGSHEQFF
TRBV2	TRBD2	once	TRBJ2-7	TGTGCCAGCAGGGTCGGGACGGTCAGCGGGAGGTCCCCCTACGAGCAGTACTTC	CASRVGTVSGRSPYEQYF
TRBV4-1	NA	NA	TRBJ2-2	TGCGCCAGCAGCCAAGTGGGGTCAGACACCGGGGAGCTGTTTTTT	CASSQVGSDTGELFF
TRBV10-3	NA	NA	TRBJ2-5	TGTGCCACCCTGGCGGGGGCTAGCGGTTTACAAGAGACCCAGTACTTC	CATLAGASGLQETQYF
TRBV21-1	NA	NA	TRBJ1-5	TGTGCCAGCAGCAAATATCCCCGGGGCGGATTAAATCAGCCCCAGCATTTT	CASSKYPRGGLNQPQHF
TRBV7-8	TRBD1	NA	TRBJ2-7	TGTGCCAGCAGCTTGGGCAGGGGGCTCTACGAGCAGTACTTC	CASSLGRGLYEQYF
TRBV5-4	NA	NA	TRBJ1-1	TGTGCCAGCAGCTGGGTGGGACCGAACACTGAAGCTTTCTTT	CASSWVGPNTEAFF
TRBV29-1	TRBD1	once	TRBJ1-4	TGCAGCGCCGGGACAGGTTATGAAAAACTGTTTTTT	CSAGTGYEKLFF
TRBV5-4	NA	NA	TRBJ2-1	TGTGCCACCGGGGGGCGGGAAGACGGGGTCAGAGGTGAGCAGTTCTTC	CATGGREDGVRGEQFF
TRBV4-2	NA	NA	TRBJ2-6	TGTGCCAGCAGCCAAGACGGTAGCTCTGGGGCCAACGTCCTGACTTTC	CASSQDGSSGANVLTF
TRBV7-2	TRBD2	NA	TRBJ2-2	TGTGCCAGCAGCTGGACTAGCGGGACCGGGGAGCTGTTTTTT	CASSWTSGTGELFF
TRBV19	NA	NA	TRBJ1-5	TGTGCCAGTAGTATAGTGGAAGGGTGGAATCAGCCCCAGCATTTT	CASSIVEGWNQPQHF
TRBV5-4	TRBD1	NA	TRBJ1-1	TGTGCCAGCACCCGGACAGGGGTGAACACTGAAGCTTTCTTT	CASTRTGVNTEAFF
TRBV2	TRBD1	once	TRBJ1-2	TGTGCCAGCAGTGACAAAAAAGGACAGGGGGCTCCTGGGGGTGGCTACACCTTC	CASSDKKGQGAPGGGYTF
TRBV6-1	TRBD2	NA	TRBJ2-1	TGTGCCAGCACACCCCCGGCTAGCGGGAATAATGAGCAGTTCTTC	CASTPPASGNNEQFF
TRBV5-8	NA	NA	TRBJ1-1	TGTGCCAGCAGCTTGGATCCAGGGGTCATCACTGAAGCTTTCTTT	CASSLDPGVITEAFF
TRBV25-1	NA	NA	TRBJ2-1	TGTGCCAGCAGTGTGGGTGGTGAGCAGTTCTTC	CASSVGGEQFF
TRBV6-5	TRBD1	NA	TRBJ2-4	TGTGCCAGCAGTCCCGGGACAGTCAGAAACATTCAGTACTTC	CASSPGTVRNIQYF